The 32 T cell receptor beta chains given below trace back to one sample, sequenced in a study of T cell responses to AZD1222 COVID-19 vaccine. Libraries were prepared by immunoSEQ multiplex PCR; TCRdb keeps only in-frame clonotypes and omits some of them. The table shows 90,000 to 150,000 clones, with approximately 88% occurring only once. Sequencing was performed on peripheral blood, taken on day 0 of AZD1222 vaccination. These receptors were collected from an adult in good health.

This clone was found once. The chain joins TRBV4-3 to TRBJ2-7; 9 bases line up with TRBD1. J lost 4 bases, V lost 3 bases, and 7 bases had no gene match. CDR1 is LGHNA and CDR2 is YSLEER in the germline V gene. The CDR3 has 15 residues. For the CDR3, the DNA is TGCGCCAGCAGCCAGACGGACAGGGGCGATTACGAGCAGTACTTC. The encoded protein is CASSQTDRGDYEQYF.

The rearrangement links TRBV6-4 to TRBJ1-1; TRBD1 is a possible D gene (5 bases). Trimming pared 0 bases from V and 11 bases from J, leaving 16 bases between. CDR3 length equals 14 residues. Looked up from germline, CDR1 is MRHNA and CDR2 is SNTAGT. The chain's CDR3 is CASSDSMSGRGAFF. The CDR3 nucleotides are TGTGCCAGCAGTGACTCAATGTCGGGCCGGGGGGCTTTCTTT.

V gene TRBV5-5 combines with J gene TRBJ1-5; no clear D. Germline lookup yields CDR1 SGHKS and CDR2 YYEKEE (reference sequence). The V end was cut by 1 base, the J end by 0 bases, with 8 bases between. The CDR3 has 15 residues. CDR3 in amino acids: CASSLNSLSNQPQHF. CDR3 in DNA: TGTGCCAGCAGCTTGAACAGTCTTAGCAATCAGCCCCAGCATTTT.

This CDR3 is CASSVEAGGWGETQYF. The CDR3 coding sequence is TGTGCCAGCAGCGTAGAGGCAGGGGGCTGGGGGGAGACCCAGTACTTC. V usage is TRBV9 and J usage is TRBJ2-5; 8 nucleotides line up with TRBD1. CDR1 SGDLS and CDR2 YYNGEE come from the germline V gene. The CDR3 loop spans 16 amino acids. V shed 0 bases, J shed 5 bases, and the junction held 9 bases outside the gene matches.

The chain joins TRBV14 to TRBJ1-4; no definite D call. The V end was cut by 2 bases, the J end by 4 bases, with 8 bases between. The CDR3 extends over 14 amino acids. Germline V lookup: CDR1 SGHDN, CDR2 FVKESK. The CDR3 DNA sequence: TGTGCCAGCAGCCAACGGGTCTATAATGAAAAACTGTTTTTT. It codes for CASSQRVYNEKLFF.

V gene TRBV18 combines with J gene TRBJ2-7; D call uncertain. Germline V gene sequence: CDR1 KGHSH, CDR2 LQKENI. This CDR3 comprises 13 residues. Between the trimmed V and J ends, which lost 3 bases and 0 bases, there was a span of 6 bases. This chain's CDR3 is CASSPSSSYEQYF. The CDR3 DNA is TGTGCCAGCTCACCGTCCAGCTCCTACGAGCAGTACTTC.

The V and J genes are TRBV6-5 and TRBJ2-1; TRBD1 aligns across 7 bases. Germline trimming cut 6 bases from V and 4 bases from J; bases unmatched to any gene: 6. CDR1 and CDR2 (germline): MNHEY, SVGAGI. The CDR3 spans 14 residues. The CDR3 loop is CASSRQGSYNEQFF. The CDR3 DNA follows: TGTGCCAGCAGCCGACAGGGCTCATACAATGAGCAGTTCTTC.

The V gene is TRBV5-1, the J gene TRBJ2-5, with 7 bases that match TRBD2. The CDR3 length is 14 residues. The J segment lost 2 bases and the V segment lost 4 bases, leaving 5 bases of the junction unmatched. Germline V lookup: CDR1 SGHRS, CDR2 YFSETQ. The CDR3 loop is CASSPGLGQETQYF. CDR3 in DNA: TGCGCCAGCAGCCCTGGACTAGGACAAGAGACCCAGTACTTC. The whole variable domain, filled in from reference TRBV5-1 and TRBJ2-5, reads KAGVTQTPRYLIKTRGQQVTLSCSPISGHRSVSWYQQTPGQGLQFLFEYFSETQRNKGNFPGRFSGRQFSNSRSEMNVSTLELGDSALYLCASSPGLGQETQYFGPGTRLLVL.

The V call is TRBV11-3, the J call TRBJ2-5, with D tentatively TRBD1 (6 bases). Germline CDR1 and CDR2: SGHNT and YENEEA. Deletions cut 5 bases from V and 1 base from J, with 8 bases between. The CDR3 is made up of 13 amino acids. The CDR3 sequence is CASSGQLQETQYF. The CDR3 DNA is TGTGCCAGCAGCGGACAGCTCCAAGAGACCCAGTACTTC. The full variable domain, in which reference TRBV11-3 and TRBJ2-5 provide the parts outside the CDR3, is EAGVVQSPRYKIIEKKQPVAFWCNPISGHNTLYWYLQNLGQGPELLIRYENEEAVDDSQLPKDRFSAERLKGVDSTLKIQPAELGDSAVYLCASSGQLQETQYFGPGTRLLVL.

The rearrangement links TRBV18 to TRBJ1-2; 9 bases fit TRBD1. CDR3 length: 14 residues. The junction had 2 bases not matched to a gene; V was cut back by 4 bases and J by 2 bases. CDR1 and CDR2 from the germline V gene are KGHSH and LQKENI. The CDR3 sequence: CASSQGTGNYGYTF. The CDR3 nucleotides are TGTGCCAGCTCACAGGGGACAGGGAACTATGGCTACACCTTC.

The gene calls are TRBV5-8 and TRBJ1-1, with a tentative D call TRBD1 (5 bases). CDR3 length: 15 amino acids. Per the germline V gene, CDR1 is SGHTS and CDR2 is YDEGEE. Trimming shortened V by 0 bases and J by 4 bases, and 13 bases separated the two germline ends. Here the CDR3 reads CASSLAGYIGTEAFF. The CDR3 region has the DNA TGTGCCAGCAGCTTGGCAGGGTATATTGGCACTGAAGCTTTCTTT.

The J gene is TRBJ2-7, the V gene TRBV5-4; 8 positions match TRBD1. Germline V CDR1 and CDR2: SGHNT, YYREEE (reference sequence). The CDR3 runs to 13 residues. V was pared by 5 bases and J by 5 bases, with 6 bases of the junction left unmatched. Written as DNA, the CDR3 is TGTGCCAGCAGACCCAGGACAGGGAACGAGCAGTACTTC. Translated, it gives CASRPRTGNEQYF. Combining the CDR3 with reference TRBV5-4 and TRBJ2-7 gives the whole variable domain ETGVTQSPTHLIKTRGQQVTLRCSSQSGHNTVSWYQQALGQGPQFIFQYYREEENGRGNFPPRFSGLQFPNYSSELNVNALELDDSALYLCASRPRTGNEQYFGPGTRLTVT.

This clone showed up just once. The gene calls are TRBV5-5 and TRBJ1-5, with D maybe TRBD1 (6 bases). Looked up from germline, CDR1 is SGHKS and CDR2 is YYEKEE (reference sequence). The V gene lost 0 bases and the J gene lost 0 bases, with 13 bases spanning the gap. The CDR3 runs to 17 residues. Here the CDR3 reads CASSLEGRGYSNQPQHF. The CDR3 DNA follows: TGTGCCAGCAGCTTGGAAGGCAGGGGTTATAGCAATCAGCCCCAGCATTTT.

The V call is TRBV7-8, the J call TRBJ2-1; 11 positions match TRBD2. The germline V gene has CDR1 SGHVS and CDR2 FQNEAQ. The CDR3 is 15 amino acids. V lost 8 bases to trimming and J lost 2 bases; unmatched junction nucleotides: 5. The CDR3 loop reads CASYSGGAPYNEQFF. In nucleotides, the CDR3 is TGTGCCAGCTATAGCGGGGGGGCACCCTACAATGAGCAGTTCTTC.

The chain is built from TRBV3-1 (or the pseudogene TRBV3-2) and TRBJ2-7; D not resolved. Deletions cut 6 bases from V and 4 bases from J, with 19 bases between. The V gene's germline CDR1 is LGHDT and CDR2 YNNKEL (reference sequence). CDR3 size: 15 residues. Here the CDR3 DNA reads TGTGCCAGCAGAGCCATGGGAAGTGGTCGGTACGAGCAGTACTTC. The encoded protein is CASRAMGSGRYEQYF.

The rearrangement uses TRBV4-1 and TRBJ1-1; no reliable D call. The germline V and J ends were trimmed by 1 base and 1 base, with 10 bases remaining between them. The CDR3 contains 15 residues. Germline V gene data show CDR1 as MGHRA and CDR2 as YSYEKL. The CDR3 sequence is CASSQGIERNTEAFF. CDR3 nucleotides: TGCGCCAGCAGCCAAGGGATTGAGAGGAACACTGAAGCTTTCTTT.

J is TRBJ2-1 and V is TRBV4-2; 10 bases map to TRBD2. The CDR3 runs 16 residues. Germline trimming cut 0 bases from V and 8 bases from J; bases unmatched to any gene: 7. Germline loops: CDR1 LGHNA, CDR2 YNFKEQ. The CDR3 coding sequence is TGTGCCAGCAGCCAAGAACCTAGCGGGGGTGGGTATGAGCAGTTCTTC. This encodes CASSQEPSGGGYEQFF.

This sequence joins TRBV19 and TRBJ1-1; unclear D gene. V lost 1 base to trimming and J lost 6 bases, with 15 bases between them. The germline V gene has CDR1 LNHDA and CDR2 SQIVND (reference sequence). This CDR3 is 15 amino acids long. This chain's CDR3 is CASSIGRVQISEAFF. The CDR3 DNA follows: TGTGCCAGTAGTATAGGGAGGGTGCAAATCTCTGAAGCTTTCTTT.

The chain carries TRBV11-3 and TRBJ2-2, with D possibly TRBD2 on 5 matching bases. There are 14 residues in the CDR3. From germline, CDR1 is SGHNT and CDR2 YENEEA. V lost 1 base, J lost 3 bases, and 6 bases lay in between. The CDR3 DNA reads as TGTGCCAGCAGCTTAGTGAGGGACACCGGGGAGCTGTTTTTT. Its protein product is CASSLVRDTGELFF.

The V and J genes are TRBV5-1 and TRBJ1-5; D remains ambiguous. The CDR3 covers 16 residues. Germline V gives CDR1 SGHRS, CDR2 YFSETQ. V lost 4 bases, J lost 4 bases, and 18 bases lay in between. The CDR3 bases are TGCGCCAGCAGCCCAAATGGATGGGCGGGGAATCAGCCCCAGCATTTT. It codes for CASSPNGWAGNQPQHF. The entire variable domain, with the rest obtained from reference TRBV5-1 and TRBJ1-5, is as follows: KAGVTQTPRYLIKTRGQQVTLSCSPISGHRSVSWYQQTPGQGLQFLFEYFSETQRNKGNFPGRFSGRQFSNSRSEMNVSTLELGDSALYLCASSPNGWAGNQPQHFGDGTRLSIL.

This chain uses TRBV6-5 with TRBJ1-2; no reliable D call. The germline V gene encodes CDR1 MNHEY and CDR2 SVGAGI. With 2 bases removed from V and 8 bases from J, the gap between germline ends came to 18 bases. CDR3 length: 15 amino acids. CDR3 in amino acids: CASSYLDTKGYGYTF. The CDR3 DNA sequence: TGTGCCAGCAGTTACCTTGATACAAAGGGATACGGCTACACCTTC.

This chain joins TRBV28 and TRBJ2-3; 11 positions match TRBD2. V shed 5 bases and J 2 bases; nucleotides not matched to a gene: 15. The CDR3 covers 19 residues. Germline V gene data show CDR1 as MDHEN and CDR2 as SYDVKM. CDR3 sequence: CASSGDSGGANSLTDTQYF. The CDR3 DNA follows: TGTGCCAGCAGTGGGGATAGCGGGGGGGCCAATTCGCTCACAGATACGCAGTATTTT.

The chain employs TRBV6-1 and TRBJ1-2; D uncertain. This CDR3 is 13 amino acids long. Trimming stripped 2 bases from V and 2 bases from J, with 6 bases between. Germline V gene sequence: CDR1 MNHNS, CDR2 SASEGT. This CDR3 reads CASSERPNYGYTF. For the CDR3, the DNA is TGTGCCAGCAGTGAAAGACCCAACTATGGCTACACCTTC.

The chain couples TRBV27 to TRBJ2-7, with TRBD2 matching over 11 bases. CDR1 is MNHEY and CDR2 is SMNVEV in the germline V gene (reference sequence). This CDR3 comprises 15 residues. The V gene end was trimmed by 8 bases and the J gene end by 2 bases; junction bases not matched to a gene: 8. The CDR3 sequence is CASRLLAGAAYEQYF. The DNA of the CDR3 is TGTGCCAGCCGATTACTAGCGGGGGCCGCCTACGAGCAGTACTTC.

This clone has more than one count but fewer than ten. For the CDR3, the DNA is TGTGCCAGCAGGGGTCGCAGAGCCTACGAGCAGTACTTC. Translating gives CASRGRRAYEQYF. The V gene is TRBV12-3 or TRBV12-4, the J gene TRBJ2-7; D unresolved. This CDR3 is 13 amino acids long. Trimming pared 6 bases from V and 2 bases from J, leaving 11 bases between.

The V and J genes are TRBV23-1 and TRBJ1-2; D might be TRBD1 (6 bases). TRBV23-1 is placed among ORFs of uncertain function. CDR3 length: 15 amino acids. V was pared by 6 bases and J by 10 bases, with 24 bases between. CDR3 in DNA: TGCGCCAGCAGCCGCGACACAGGGACCGAGGGGCACTACACCTTC. Amino acid sequence: CASSRDTGTEGHYTF.

This rearrangement joins TRBV20-1 to TRBJ1-2; D not certain. The CDR3 consists of 12 residues. Germline CDR1 DFQATT, CDR2 SNEGSKA (reference sequence). V gave up 3 bases and J gave up 6 bases, with 11 bases separating them. CDR3 in DNA: TGCAGTGCTAGTTTGGAGGAGCATGGCTACACCTTC. Translating it yields CSASLEEHGYTF.

Only a few counts were recorded for this clone. CDR3 sequence (DNA): TGTGCCAGCAGCTTGAGGGACAGGGTGGGCACTGAAGCTTTCTTT. Translated, it gives CASSLRDRVGTEAFF. This chain uses TRBV5-8 with TRBJ1-1, with 9 bases aligning to TRBD1. Germline-derived CDR1 and CDR2 are SGHTS and YDEGEE. V dropped 1 base and J dropped 4; count of bases not matched to a gene: 5. This CDR3 is 15 amino acids long. Using reference TRBV5-8 and TRBJ1-1 for the parts outside the CDR3, the full variable domain is EAGVTQSPTHLIKTRGQQATLRCSPISGHTSVYWYQQALGLGLQFLLWYDEGEERNRGNFPPRFSGRQFPNYSSELNVNALELEDSALYLCASSLRDRVGTEAFFGQGTRLTVV.

The chain couples TRBV5-4 to TRBJ1-1, with D possibly being TRBD1 (5 bases). Trimming stripped 4 bases from V and 1 base from J, with 11 bases between. The germline V gene has CDR1 SGHNT and CDR2 YYREEE (reference sequence). The CDR3 sequence is 14 residues long. In nucleotides, the CDR3 is TGTGCCAGCAGCCCGGGGCAAGAGAACACTGAAGCTTTCTTT. Protein product: CASSPGQENTEAFF.

This clone was seen only a few times. This chain uses TRBV21-1 with TRBJ2-3; the DNA was not compared with TRBD2, the D call given in the table. TRBV21-1 is labeled a pseudogene. This CDR3 is 16 amino acids long. The CDR3 here is CASSTGAGGSTDTQYF. CDR3 bases: TGTGCCAGCAGCACCGGAGCGGGGGGAAGCACAGATACGCAGTATTTT.

The chain links TRBV19 to TRBJ1-1; 7 bases align to TRBD1. There are 13 residues in the CDR3. Germline assignment: CDR1 LNHDA and CDR2 SQIVND (reference sequence). The junction had 8 bases not matched to a gene; V was cut back by 5 bases and J by 8 bases. This CDR3 is CASSVTGTVEAFF. In DNA form, the CDR3 reads TGTGCCAGTAGTGTCACCGGGACAGTCGAAGCTTTCTTT.

The V call is TRBV6-1, the J call TRBJ2-1; 9 positions match TRBD2. The CDR3 sequence is 18 residues long. Unmatched junction bases numbered 14, after V lost 1 base and J lost 7 bases. Germline CDR1 reads MNHNS; CDR2 reads SASEGT. CDR3 sequence reads: CASSEGREIGRGGNEQFF. CDR3 DNA sequence: TGTGCCAGCAGTGAAGGGAGAGAGATTGGGCGGGGGGGGAATGAGCAGTTCTTC.